This T cell receptor beta chain was sequenced for a study of blood T cell repertoires in COVID-19. For the study at large: From the United States, Italy and Spain came samples of acute and convalescent COVID-19. T cells, B-cell-depleted T cells, or PBMCs supplied cDNA or gDNA.

Source study methods: Quantification of nucleated cells was approximated via reference gene primer amplification. Profiling relied on immunoSEQ multiplex PCR, and the TCRdb table lists in-frame clones only, not all of them. V and J calls and clone size follow that table, whereas D and trimming were derived from the DNA. The sample shows just over 150,000 clones, approximately 84% of them seen only once. The receptor comes from a woman of 80 years or more with acute or convalescent COVID-19. Sequenced material: peripheral blood.

The CDR3 here is CASSVGNGKWGEKLFF. As DNA, the CDR3 is TGTGCCAGCAGCGTAGGTAACGGAAAATGGGGCGAAAAACTGTTTTTT. V usage is TRBV9 and J usage is TRBJ1-4, with a possible D match to TRBD1 (5 bases). The germline CDR1 and CDR2 sequences are SGDLS and YYNGEE. This CDR3 spans 16 amino acids. V was trimmed by 0 bases and J by 8 bases, leaving 17 bases between them.